This is a list of T cell receptor beta chains from one sample in a study of OX40 agonist ivuxolimab in advanced cancers. The assay was immunoSEQ multiplex PCR, and TCRdb's table has in-frame clones only and misses some. This sample has 65,000 to 95,000 clones, with about four fifths found just once. The source material was CD4+ or CD8+ T cells sorted from blood, sampled in a trial of the OX40 agonist ivuxolimab. Receptor source: an adult with an advanced solid tumor such as melanoma, head and neck, liver or kidney cancer. CDR3s include the opening cysteine and the closing phenylalanine or tryptophan. Each record gives: J gene, clone size, CDR3 length, D gene, V gene, CDR3 protein, CDR3 DNA. A D gene is named only where the DNA matches it firmly. The size entry is marked missing in some rows and otherwise reads once, few, many or a size class.

>TRBJ1-3|.|13|.|TRBV6-6
CASSSDPRNTIYF
TGTGCCAGCAGTTCCGATCCTCGAAACACCATATATTTT
>TRBJ2-7|.|13|.|TRBV28
CASSPGPRREQYF
TGTGCCAGCAGTCCGGGTCCAAGGAGGGAGCAGTACTTC
>TRBJ1-5|medium-sized|13|.|TRBV2
CASSGGEGQPQHF
TGTGCCAGCAGTGGAGGGGAGGGTCAGCCCCAGCATTTT
>TRBJ2-7|few|15|TRBD2|TRBV28
CASSPTAGGVFEQYF
TGTGCCAGCAGCCCGACTGCGGGAGGTGTTTTCGAGCAGTACTTC
>TRBJ2-3|.|13|.|TRBV30
CAWSFGSVDTQYF
TGTGCCTGGAGTTTTGGCTCGGTAGATACGCAGTATTTT
>TRBJ2-1|.|15|.|TRBV5-1
CASSLGGEYYNEQFF
TGCGCCAGCAGCTTGGGAGGAGAGTACTACAATGAGCAGTTCTTC
>TRBJ1-2|.|13|.|TRBV19
CATTPGANYGYTF
TGTGCCACCACTCCTGGGGCTAACTATGGCTACACCTTC
>TRBJ2-1|few|15|TRBD2|TRBV5-1
CASSLGLAGGGQQFF
TGCGCCAGCAGTTTGGGACTAGCGGGAGGCGGGCAGCAGTTCTTC
>TRBJ2-1|.|15|TRBD2|TRBV7-6
CASSPNSGGAEEQFF
TGTGCCAGCAGCCCAAATAGCGGGGGGGCGGAAGAGCAGTTCTTC
>TRBJ2-7|.|14|TRBD1|TRBV18
CASSSDRGRYEQYF
TGTGCCAGCTCATCGGACAGGGGGAGGTACGAGCAGTACTTC